This is a list of T cell receptor beta chains from one sample in a study of T cells expressing NK-cell markers. For each CDR3 protein, TCRdb gives one entry from its re-call of the 5' RACE reads, without DNA. The sample totals roughly 390,000 distinct CDR3 sequences. What was sequenced was blood T cells: a sorted CD56 or NKG2C T cell subset, CD4+ or CD8+ T cells, or bulk PBMC T cells (not recorded which). The source of these receptors is a man aged 18-69 years in good health. Both conserved end residues are part of each CDR3. The size field is filled for only some rows; it gives once, few, many or a size class.

size: NA; J: TRBJ1-2; V: TRBV28; CDR3: CASSLIGSYTF
size: NA; J: TRBJ1-1; V: TRBV6-5; CDR3: CASSYSNSRFSNTEAFF
size: NA; J: TRBJ1-5; V: TRBV15; CDR3: CATSSARDRFNQPQHF
size: NA; J: TRBJ1-5; V: TRBV15; CDR3: CATSRGTGENQPQHF
size: NA; J: TRBJ2-3; V: TRBV7-7; CDR3: CASSSGTNTDTQYF
size: NA; J: TRBJ2-7; V: TRBV20-1; CDR3: CSARSDPAYEQYF
size: NA; J: TRBJ2-1; V: TRBV5-1; CDR3: CASSTATSGGSSYNEQFF
size: NA; J: TRBJ1-1; V: TRBV18; CDR3: CASSPYPGTANTEAFF
size: NA; J: TRBJ2-7; V: TRBV5-5; CDR3: CASSPHLGGSYEQYF
size: NA; J: TRBJ1-3; V: TRBV4-2; CDR3: CASSRDTLLGNTIYF
size: NA; J: TRBJ2-3; V: TRBV20-1; CDR3: CSARQGTNTDTQYF
size: NA; J: TRBJ2-7; V: TRBV12-3/TRBV12-4; CDR3: CASSLVWTGSTYEQYF
size: NA; J: TRBJ1-4; V: TRBV10-3; CDR3: CAISKSGQGDEKLFF
size: NA; J: TRBJ1-2; V: TRBV4-2; CDR3: CASSQDIGSLRGYTF
size: NA; J: TRBJ2-7; V: TRBV3-1; CDR3: CASSVSGAYEQYF
size: NA; J: TRBJ1-5; V: TRBV12-3/TRBV12-4; CDR3: CASSQTGGSQPQHF
size: NA; J: TRBJ1-2; V: TRBV7-8; CDR3: CASSLARQSNYGYTF
size: NA; J: TRBJ1-1; V: TRBV12-3/TRBV12-4; CDR3: CASSSLKTNTEAFF
size: NA; J: TRBJ2-1; V: TRBV7-8; CDR3: CASSPTGDGGEQFF
size: NA; J: TRBJ1-2; V: TRBV6-1; CDR3: CASSERDGLSMGYTF
size: NA; J: TRBJ2-2; V: TRBV27; CDR3: CASRPGLAGGFGELFF
size: NA; J: TRBJ2-2; V: TRBV20-1; CDR3: CSASGTVNTGELFF
size: NA; J: TRBJ2-4; V: TRBV18; CDR3: CASSPYRDRAKNIQYF
size: NA; J: TRBJ2-3; V: TRBV20-1; CDR3: CSAGGGGPNTQYF
size: NA; J: TRBJ2-7; V: TRBV21-1; CDR3: CASRKPPAVFYEQYF
size: NA; J: TRBJ1-6; V: TRBV5-5; CDR3: CASSLIGGAYNSPLHF
size: NA; J: TRBJ2-7; V: TRBV18; CDR3: CASSRRDRGTEQYF
size: medium-sized; J: TRBJ2-7; V: TRBV7-8; CDR3: CASSSDRAREQYF
size: medium-sized; J: TRBJ2-1; V: TRBV7-9; CDR3: CASSITGTYNEQFF
size: NA; J: TRBJ2-2; V: TRBV12-3/TRBV12-4; CDR3: CASSSHRRGLARGGELFF
size: NA; J: TRBJ2-7; V: TRBV29-1; CDR3: CSVRTTGEQYF
size: NA; J: TRBJ1-2; V: TRBV6-1; CDR3: CASRTLGGTNYGYTF
size: NA; J: TRBJ2-4; V: TRBV11-2; CDR3: CASSWTSGGADIQYF
size: NA; J: TRBJ2-7; V: TRBV7-2; CDR3: CASSPRRYYEQYF
size: NA; J: TRBJ2-2; V: TRBV21-1; CDR3: CASSKGNDRGQNTGELFF
size: NA; J: TRBJ2-3; V: TRBV6-2/TRBV6-3; CDR3: CASSSARLAGGPTNTDTQYF
size: NA; J: TRBJ1-1; V: TRBV7-9; CDR3: CASSPGTGGAFF
size: NA; J: TRBJ2-1; V: TRBV4-2; CDR3: CASSPLAGGFNEQFF
size: NA; J: TRBJ2-6; V: TRBV19; CDR3: CASKLGLASSGANVLTF
size: NA; J: TRBJ2-7; V: TRBV2; CDR3: CASNWQGLASEQYF
size: NA; J: TRBJ2-7; V: TRBV28; CDR3: CASSSAAGSVKTYEQYF
size: NA; J: TRBJ2-1; V: TRBV2; CDR3: CASSDRAGAAYNEQFF
size: NA; J: TRBJ2-3; V: TRBV28; CDR3: CASSPLRGGADTQYF
size: NA; J: TRBJ1-3; V: TRBV7-2; CDR3: CASSYPGNTIYF
size: NA; J: TRBJ2-3; V: TRBV20-1; CDR3: CSAGRQGWTDTQYF
size: NA; J: TRBJ2-5; V: TRBV6-5; CDR3: CASSNRQGTPETQYF
size: NA; J: TRBJ2-7; V: TRBV15; CDR3: CATSRDFWAGQSYEQYF
size: NA; J: TRBJ2-1; V: TRBV18; CDR3: CASSPPSLAGNNEQFF
size: NA; J: TRBJ2-5; V: TRBV10-3; CDR3: CAIARGQAETQYF
size: NA; J: TRBJ1-1; V: TRBV18; CDR3: CASSPGTRGGDTEAFF
size: NA; J: TRBJ2-1; V: TRBV27; CDR3: CASSTGLAGGRNEQFF
size: NA; J: TRBJ1-5; V: TRBV6-1; CDR3: CASVGQTSNQPQHF
size: NA; J: TRBJ2-7; V: TRBV11-3; CDR3: CASSLNYGGFYEQYF
size: NA; J: TRBJ2-1; V: TRBV7-2; CDR3: CASSPRGGTNEQFF
size: NA; J: TRBJ2-7; V: TRBV3-1; CDR3: CASSQRPFRGEYEQYF